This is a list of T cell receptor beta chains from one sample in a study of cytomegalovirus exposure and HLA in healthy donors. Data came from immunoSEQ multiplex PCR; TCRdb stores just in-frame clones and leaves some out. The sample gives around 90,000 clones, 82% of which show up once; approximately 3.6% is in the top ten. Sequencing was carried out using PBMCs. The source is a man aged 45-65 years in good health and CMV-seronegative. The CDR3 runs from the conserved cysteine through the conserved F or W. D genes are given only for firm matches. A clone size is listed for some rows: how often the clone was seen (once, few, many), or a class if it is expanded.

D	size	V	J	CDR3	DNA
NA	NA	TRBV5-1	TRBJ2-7	CASSLAAGITFEQYF	TGCGCCAGCAGCTTGGCCGCAGGGATCACTTTCGAGCAGTACTTC
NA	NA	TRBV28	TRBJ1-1	CASSVEREMGPNTEAFF	TGTGCCAGCAGTGTTGAACGGGAGATGGGTCCGAACACTGAAGCTTTCTTT
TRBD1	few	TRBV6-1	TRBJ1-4	CASSRDRVNEKLFF	TGTGCCAGCAGCCGGGACAGGGTAAATGAAAAACTGTTTTTT
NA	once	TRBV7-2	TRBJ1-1	CASTQDLTVSEAFF	TGTGCCAGCACACAAGACCTGACAGTTTCTGAAGCTTTCTTT
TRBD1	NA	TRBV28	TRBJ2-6	CASSLWTGAPTGANVLTF	TGTGCCAGCAGTTTATGGACAGGGGCCCCGACTGGGGCCAACGTCCTGACTTTC
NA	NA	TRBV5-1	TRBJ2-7	CASSLGEGLLGRKQYF	TGCGCCAGCAGCCTGGGTGAGGGACTCCTGGGGAGGAAGCAGTACTTC
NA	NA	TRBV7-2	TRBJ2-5	CASSFVSGLPQETQYF	TGTGCCAGCAGCTTCGTTAGCGGCCTACCGCAAGAGACCCAGTACTTC
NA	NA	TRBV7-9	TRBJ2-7	CASSSPGGRPTYEQYF	TGTGCCAGCAGCTCTCCCGGAGGGCGGCCTACCTACGAGCAGTACTTC
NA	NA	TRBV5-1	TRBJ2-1	CASSLSGRGGNNEQFF	TGCGCCAGCAGCTTGAGTGGACGGGGTGGCAACAATGAGCAGTTCTTC
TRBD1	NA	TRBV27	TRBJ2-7	CASSPGGTGNEQYF	TGTGCCAGCAGTCCAGGAGGGACAGGGAACGAGCAGTACTTC
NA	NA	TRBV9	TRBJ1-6	CASSVSPNRNNSPLHF	TGTGCCAGCAGCGTATCCCCAAACAGAAACAATTCACCCCTCCACTTT
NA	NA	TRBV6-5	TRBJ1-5	CASSYSGGDNQPQHF	TGTGCCAGCAGTTACTCAGGGGGAGATAATCAGCCCCAGCATTTT
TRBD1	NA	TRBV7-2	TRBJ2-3	CASSLYRGWVTDTQYF	TGTGCCAGCAGCTTGTACAGGGGTTGGGTGACAGATACGCAGTATTTT
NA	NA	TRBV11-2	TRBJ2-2	CASSLGHLNTGELFF	TGTGCCAGCAGCTTAGGACACCTTAACACCGGGGAGCTGTTTTTT
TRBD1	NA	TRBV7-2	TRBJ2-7	CASSSTGGFDEQYF	TGTGCCAGCAGCTCGACAGGGGGCTTCGACGAGCAGTACTTC
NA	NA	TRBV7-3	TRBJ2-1	CASSPLGTSDYNEQFF	TGTGCCAGCAGCCCACTCGGGACATCTGACTACAATGAGCAGTTCTTC
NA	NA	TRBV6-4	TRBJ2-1	CASSDWTILNEQFF	TGTGCCAGCAGTGACTGGACTATACTCAATGAGCAGTTCTTC
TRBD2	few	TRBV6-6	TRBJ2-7	CASTKGLAGTYEQYF	TGTGCCAGCACCAAGGGGCTAGCGGGGACCTACGAGCAGTACTTC
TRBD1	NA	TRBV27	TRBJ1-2	CASRTGGLANYGYTF	TGTGCCAGCAGGACAGGGGGCTTGGCGAACTATGGCTACACCTTC
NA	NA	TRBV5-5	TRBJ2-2	CASEPGGVIGELFF	TGTGCCAGCGAGCCGGGGGGCGTAATCGGGGAGCTGTTTTTT
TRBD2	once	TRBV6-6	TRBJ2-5	CASTLSGRETQYF	TGTGCCAGCACCCTTAGCGGGAGAGAGACCCAGTACTTC
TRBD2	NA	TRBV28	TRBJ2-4	CASSLPQWGGSIQYF	TGTGCCAGCAGTTTACCTCAGTGGGGAGGGAGCATTCAGTACTTC
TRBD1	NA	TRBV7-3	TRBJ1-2	CASSPGRGQGAGGYTF	TGTGCCAGCAGCCCCGGGCGAGGACAGGGGGCGGGTGGCTACACCTTC
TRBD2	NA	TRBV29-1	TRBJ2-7	CSVEGLLAGSYEQYF	TGCAGCGTTGAAGGTCTACTAGCGGGCTCCTACGAGCAGTACTTC
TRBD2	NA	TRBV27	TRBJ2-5	CASRLAGEETQYF	TGTGCCAGCAGACTAGCGGGAGAAGAGACCCAGTACTTC
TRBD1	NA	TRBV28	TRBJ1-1	CASSETGDTEAFF	TGTGCCAGCAGTGAAACAGGGGACACTGAAGCTTTCTTT
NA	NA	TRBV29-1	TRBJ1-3	CSVPHEGVSGNTIYF	TGCAGCGTTCCGCATGAGGGGGTCTCTGGAAACACCATATATTTT
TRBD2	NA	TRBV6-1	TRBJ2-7	CASSDQAGSPYEQYF	TGTGCCAGCAGTGATCAAGCGGGGTCCCCTTACGAGCAGTACTTC
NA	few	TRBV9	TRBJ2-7	CASSVGWGPAYEQYF	TGTGCCAGCAGCGTAGGATGGGGGCCGGCCTACGAGCAGTACTTC
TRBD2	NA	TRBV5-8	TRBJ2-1	CASSPRRGVAGHNEQFF	TGTGCCAGCAGCCCCCGGCGGGGGGTAGCGGGGCACAATGAGCAGTTCTTC
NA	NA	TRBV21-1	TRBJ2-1	CASSITGILRVGEQFF	TGTGCCAGCAGCATAACCGGGATCCTAAGGGTGGGTGAGCAGTTCTTC
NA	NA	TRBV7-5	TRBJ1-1	CASSPEAMNTEAFF	TGTGCCAGCAGCCCCGAGGCCATGAACACTGAAGCTTTCTTT
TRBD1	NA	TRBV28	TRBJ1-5	CASSLGGTGGSQPQHF	TGTGCCAGCAGTTTAGGGGGGACAGGGGGAAGTCAGCCCCAGCATTTT
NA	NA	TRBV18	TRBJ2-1	CASSQNRVGAYNEQFF	TGTGCCAGCTCACAAAACAGGGTAGGGGCCTACAATGAGCAGTTCTTC
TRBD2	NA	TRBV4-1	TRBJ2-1	CASSQVLAGGTRSYNEQFF	TGCGCCAGCAGCCAAGTATTAGCGGGAGGCACCCGCTCCTACAATGAGCAGTTCTTC
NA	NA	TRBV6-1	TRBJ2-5	CASRAGGETQYF	TGTGCCAGCAGGGCAGGGGGGGAGACCCAGTACTTC
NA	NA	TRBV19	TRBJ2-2	CASSSRGMATGELFF	TGTGCCAGTAGTAGTAGGGGGATGGCCACCGGGGAGCTGTTTTTT
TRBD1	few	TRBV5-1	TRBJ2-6	CASSPLRGQGSSGANVLTF	TGCGCCAGCAGCCCCCTCAGGGGACAGGGTAGCTCTGGGGCCAACGTCCTGACTTTC
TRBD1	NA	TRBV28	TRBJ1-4	CASSLSPGTGVWDEKLFF	TGTGCCAGCAGTCTCTCCCCCGGGACAGGGGTGTGGGATGAAAAACTGTTTTTT
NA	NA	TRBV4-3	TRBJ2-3	CASSQDLTPSLDTQYF	TGCGCCAGCAGCCAAGATTTAACGCCTAGTCTGGATACGCAGTATTTT
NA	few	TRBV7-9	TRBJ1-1	CASSQKIHGDSKAFF	TGTGCCAGCAGCCAAAAGATACATGGGGACTCAAAAGCTTTCTTT
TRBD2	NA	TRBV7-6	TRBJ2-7	CASSLADREGYEQYF	TGTGCCAGCAGCTTAGCGGACCGGGAGGGCTACGAGCAGTACTTC
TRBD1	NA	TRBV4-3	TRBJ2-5	CASSQEAGTDLGTQYF	TGCGCCAGCAGCCAAGAAGCCGGGACAGACCTAGGGACCCAGTACTTC
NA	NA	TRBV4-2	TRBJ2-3	CARTPLSGAKAGNSTDTQYF	TGTGCCAGGACGCCGCTAAGTGGTGCCAAAGCGGGTAACAGCACAGATACGCAGTATTTT
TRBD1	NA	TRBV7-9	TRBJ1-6	CASSPPGQGISPLHF	TGTGCCAGCAGCCCTCCGGGACAGGGGATTTCACCCCTCCACTTT
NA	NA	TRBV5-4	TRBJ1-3	CASSLAGAGNTIYF	TGTGCCAGCAGCTTGGCGGGGGCTGGAAACACCATATATTTT
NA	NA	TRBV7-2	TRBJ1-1	CASSLEVGGEAFF	TGTGCCAGCAGCTTAGAAGTAGGAGGGGAAGCTTTCTTT
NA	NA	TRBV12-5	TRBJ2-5	CASGTDRQETQYF	TGTGCTAGTGGCACTGACAGGCAAGAGACCCAGTACTTC
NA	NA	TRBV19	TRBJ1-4	CASSIVRSATNEKLFF	TGTGCCAGTAGTATAGTCAGATCCGCAACTAATGAAAAACTGTTTTTT
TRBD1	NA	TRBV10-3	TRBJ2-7	CAISDVRQGYEQYF	TGTGCCATCAGTGATGTGAGACAGGGCTACGAGCAGTACTTC
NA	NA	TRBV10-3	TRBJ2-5	CAITRTTQETQYF	TGTGCCATCACCCGGACAACCCAAGAGACCCAGTACTTC
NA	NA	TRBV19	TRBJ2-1	CASAREDSRYYDNEQFF	TGTGCCAGTGCGAGGGAGGACTCCCGTTACTATGACAATGAGCAGTTCTTC
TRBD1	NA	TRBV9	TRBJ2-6	CASSVSRQGLRGANVLTF	TGTGCCAGCAGCGTGAGCCGACAGGGCCTGAGAGGGGCCAACGTCCTGACTTTC
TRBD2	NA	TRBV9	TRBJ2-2	CASSPRTSGSIGGELFF	TGTGCCAGCAGCCCAAGGACTAGCGGGAGTATCGGCGGGGAGCTGTTTTTT
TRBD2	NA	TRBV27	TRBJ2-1	CASSDGTSGDEQFF	TGTGCCAGCAGTGACGGGACTAGCGGGGATGAGCAGTTCTTC